Sequencing of this T cell receptor (beta chain) was carried out in a study of cytomegalovirus exposure and HLA in healthy donors. About the study: Roughly 80 million unique TCRs from HLA-typed donors were held in an early data release. Study conclusions and caveats: CMV antigen specificity was confirmed in vitro for three CMV-associated chains. Later on, an analysis tied approximately 15,000 TCR beta sequences to HLA alleles at 0.05 false discovery rate.

CDR3 length: 24 amino acids. CDR1 and CDR2 from the germline V gene are ENHRY and SYGVKD. Trimming removed 6 bases from V and 0 bases from J, with 39 bases in between. Notes on this clone: The antigen is unknown.

In the PCR, 60 Vbeta and 13 Jbeta primers were used. The table came from immunoSEQ multiplex PCR; TCRdb's copy has only in-frame clones and leaves some out. The data show tens of thousands of clones, roughly 60% seen once. Sample: PBMCs. The V and J genes are TRBV10-3 and TRBJ2-1, with D possibly being TRBD1 (11 bases). This TCR was recovered from a human donor in good health. The CDR3 region is CAIRVGTRTGGLAGALSSYNEQFF. DNA of the CDR3: TGTGCCATCAGAGTGGGGACCAGGACAGGGGGCCTAGCGGGGGCCCTGAGCTCCTACAATGAGCAGTTCTTC.